A selection of T cell receptor beta chains follows, all from one sample in a study of blood T cell repertoires in COVID-19. Using immunoSEQ multiplex PCR, the repertoire was profiled, and TCRdb retains in-frame clones only, with some absent. In the table there are hundreds of thousands of clones, more than 75% of which are singletons. Sequencing input: peripheral blood. These TCRs come from a woman aged 50 to 65 with active or convalescent COVID-19. CDR3s include the opening cysteine and the closing phenylalanine or tryptophan. Each record gives: clone size, J gene, V gene, D gene, CDR3 DNA, CDR3 protein. D genes are given only for firm matches. Not every row has a clone size; where given, it reads once, few, many or a size class.

>NA|TRBJ2-3|TRBV4-3|TRBD2
TGCGCCAGCAGCCTCGGGACTAGCGGACTATCGGGGGATACGCAGTATTTT
CASSLGTSGLSGDTQYF
>NA|TRBJ2-3|TRBV4-3|TRBD2
TGCGCCAGCAGCCAAGAGGGTCCGGGACTAGCGGGAGCCCAGGGGGATACGCAGTATTTT
CASSQEGPGLAGAQGDTQYF
>NA|TRBJ2-2|TRBV27|NA
TGTGCCAGCAGTTTCCAGGGGAACACCGGGGAGCTGTTTTTT
CASSFQGNTGELFF
>once|TRBJ1-2|TRBV6-5|NA
TGTGCCAGCAGTTACAGTGGGGGCAACTATGGCTACACCTTC
CASSYSGGNYGYTF
>NA|TRBJ2-7|TRBV24-1|TRBD1
TGTGCCACCAGTGCCGGACAGGGGACCTACGAGCAGTACTTC
CATSAGQGTYEQYF
>once|TRBJ2-7|TRBV7-8|NA
TGTGCCAGCAGCCCCACACAGGGCTACGAGCAGTACTTC
CASSPTQGYEQYF
>NA|TRBJ2-7|TRBV4-1|NA
TGCGCCAGCAGCCAAGGGGGGGCAGGGGGCTACGAGCAGTACTTC
CASSQGGAGGYEQYF
>NA|TRBJ2-7|TRBV24-1|NA
TGTGCCACCAGTGACCTGTACGAGCAGTACTTC
CATSDLYEQYF
>once|TRBJ1-3|TRBV4-1|NA
TGCGCCAGCAGCCAAGGACCACGGGTGGCGGGAAACACCATATATTTT
CASSQGPRVAGNTIYF
>NA|TRBJ2-7|TRBV5-4|NA
TGTGCCAGCAGCTTGCGACCTACGGGGTACGAGCAGTACTTC
CASSLRPTGYEQYF
>once|TRBJ2-1|TRBV24-1|NA
TGTGCCACCAGTGATTCCTTCTTGGGGACCGGAGGGTCGGGGTACAATGAGCAGTTCTTC
CATSDSFLGTGGSGYNEQFF
>few|TRBJ1-1|TRBV27|NA
TGTGCCAGCAGTCTACAGGCGCCCAACACTGAAGCTTTCTTT
CASSLQAPNTEAFF
>NA|TRBJ1-2|TRBV4-3|NA
TGCGCCAGCAGCCAATCAGGGAACTATGGCTACACCTTC
CASSQSGNYGYTF
>NA|TRBJ1-1|TRBV7-3|NA
TGTGCCAGCAGCCCCCCGACAGGGAACACTGAAGCTTTCTTT
CASSPPTGNTEAFF
>NA|TRBJ1-2|TRBV6-2/TRBV6-3|TRBD1
TGTGCCAGCAGTAGACGGGGACAGGTGGCCTATGGCTACACCTTC
CASSRRGQVAYGYTF
>NA|TRBJ2-4|TRBV29-1|NA
TGCAGCGTTGAGACGGGGGCCAAAAACATTCAGTACTTC
CSVETGAKNIQYF
>once|TRBJ1-1|TRBV7-9|NA
TGTGCCAGCAGCTCTTTGGCCCGGGCTGAAGCTTTCTTT
CASSSLARAEAFF
>NA|TRBJ1-5|TRBV7-2|TRBD1
TGTGCCAGCAGGAGACAGGGGGCGAGCAATCAGCCCCAGCATTTT
CASRRQGASNQPQHF
>NA|TRBJ1-5|TRBV30|NA
TGTGCCTGGAGCGACGGGGGTTACAATCAGCCCCAGCATTTT
CAWSDGGYNQPQHF
>NA|TRBJ2-7|TRBV4-1|NA
TGCGCCAGCAGCCAAGATACAGGGTTAGCCTACGAGCAGTACTTC
CASSQDTGLAYEQYF
>NA|TRBJ1-6|TRBV7-2|NA
TGTGCCAGCAGCTTAGCGGGGGGAGTTGACTCACCCCTCCACTTT
CASSLAGGVDSPLHF
>NA|TRBJ2-7|TRBV7-2|TRBD1
TGTGCCAGCAGTCCGGGACAGATCTCCTACGAGCAGTACTTC
CASSPGQISYEQYF
>NA|TRBJ2-2|TRBV5-1|NA
TGCGCCAGCAGCCCACGTCGGGGGTTAGGCGACACCGGGGAGCTGTTTTTT
CASSPRRGLGDTGELFF
>few|TRBJ1-2|TRBV12-3/TRBV12-4|NA
TGTGCCAGCAGCCCGGACAGCCCCTATGGCTACACCTTC
CASSPDSPYGYTF
>few|TRBJ1-1|TRBV27|TRBD1
TGTGCCAGCAGATCGGGACAGGGGAACACTGAAGCTTTCTTT
CASRSGQGNTEAFF
>NA|TRBJ1-2|TRBV6-8|NA
TGTGCTTCCGAGGTCGCAGGGAACTATGGCTACACCTTC
CASEVAGNYGYTF
>NA|TRBJ2-7|TRBV11-1|NA
TGTGCCAGCAGCTTATCCGACGGGAGCTCCTACGAGCAGTACTTC
CASSLSDGSSYEQYF
>NA|TRBJ2-2|TRBV30|NA
TGTGCCTGGAGTGGCCAGGGAAGTGGGGAGCTGTTTTTT
CAWSGQGSGELFF
>NA|TRBJ1-5|TRBV2|NA
TGTGCCAGCAGTGAAGACATAAATCAGCCCCAGCATTTT
CASSEDINQPQHF
>few|TRBJ2-3|TRBV4-1|NA
TGCGCCAGCAGCCAAGTACTTTTCAACAGACGCACAGATACGCAGTATTTT
CASSQVLFNRRTDTQYF
>few|TRBJ2-7|TRBV9|TRBD1
TGTGCCAGCAGCGTAGGCTTCTCGACAGGGGCGTCCTACGAGCAGTACTTC
CASSVGFSTGASYEQYF
>NA|TRBJ2-1|TRBV4-1|NA
TGCGCCAGCAGCCAGGAGAACTCCTACAATGAGCAGTTCTTC
CASSQENSYNEQFF
>NA|TRBJ1-5|TRBV19|NA
TGTGCCAGTAGTATCCGACAGGTAAATAGCAATCAGCCCCAGCATTTT
CASSIRQVNSNQPQHF
>NA|TRBJ2-7|TRBV19|TRBD2
TGTGCCAGTAGTTCAAGGATGTCACTAGCGGTAAAGAGCTCCTACGAGCAGTACTTC
CASSSRMSLAVKSSYEQYF
>once|TRBJ2-7|TRBV27|TRBD2
TGTGCCAGCAGTTACCCAGGGAGGGTGGGGAACGAGCAGTACTTC
CASSYPGRVGNEQYF
>NA|TRBJ1-5|TRBV19|NA
TGTGCCAGTAGTATAGATATAGGAGGGTCGCGCAATCAGCCCCAGCATTTT
CASSIDIGGSRNQPQHF
>once|TRBJ1-2|TRBV12-3/TRBV12-4|NA
TGTGCCAGCAGTTTCTTCCGCGGCTATGGCTACACCTTC
CASSFFRGYGYTF